Below are 13 T cell receptor beta chains sequenced from a single sample in a study of T-cell memory formation after mild COVID-19. TCRdb re-analysed the 5' RACE reads in MiXCR, keeping a single row per CDR3 protein. The table has about 160,000 distinct CDR3 sequences, 25% to 40% seen once. Sequenced material: PBMCs or a T cell subset sorted from them (not recorded which). The receptor source for this set is an adult woman who had mild COVID-19 (a few samples of this study predate the infection). Cell type and time point are not known.

This clonotype was detected only a few times. This sequence joins TRBV29-1 and TRBJ1-1, with D possibly TRBD1 on 5 matching bases. The CDR3 contains 14 residues. V was cut by 7 bases and J by 6 bases, with 21 bases left in between. Per the germline V gene, CDR1 is SQVTM and CDR2 is ANQGSEA. As DNA, the CDR3 is TGCAGCGCCTCAAGCGGGGGAAGTTATGCTGAAGCTTTCTTT. Its translation is CSASSGGSYAEAFF.

This clonotype was observed a handful of times. CDR3 residues: CASSLEPQFNTEAFF. CDR3 coding DNA: TGTGCCAGCAGTTTAGAACCCCAGTTCAACACTGAAGCTTTCTTT. The genes are TRBV12-3 or TRBV12-4 and TRBJ1-1; D not resolved. This CDR3 region has 15 residues. The germline V and J ends were trimmed by 1 base and 2 bases, with 11 bases remaining between them.

The chain carries TRBV7-9 and TRBJ2-3, with D tentatively TRBD1 or TRBD2 (5 bases each). The CDR3 is 15 amino acids. V lost 1 base, J lost 1 base, and 9 bases lay in between. CDR1 SEHNR and CDR2 FQNEAQ come from the germline V gene (reference sequence). DNA for the CDR3: TGTGCCAGCAGCTTAGTCGGGGCGGGCACAGATACGCAGTATTTT. It specifies CASSLVGAGTDTQYF.

The chain links TRBV5-1 to TRBJ2-5; no firm D call. The CDR3 sequence is 15 residues long. Germline V gives CDR1 SGHRS, CDR2 YFSETQ. V gave up 5 bases and J gave up 1 base, with 15 bases separating them. The CDR3 DNA reads as TGCGCCAGCAGGCCCCCCGGAGTAGCCCAAGAGACCCAGTACTTC. Protein product: CASRPPGVAQETQYF. Full variable domain (rest looked up from reference TRBV5-1 and TRBJ2-5): KAGVTQTPRYLIKTRGQQVTLSCSPISGHRSVSWYQQTPGQGLQFLFEYFSETQRNKGNFPGRFSGRQFSNSRSEMNVSTLELGDSALYLCASRPPGVAQETQYFGPGTRLLVL.

The gene calls are TRBV7-2 and TRBJ2-7, with 7 bases that match TRBD1. This CDR3 has 14 residues. Germline CDR1 is SGHTA and CDR2 is FQGNSA. Germline trimming cut 5 bases from V and 1 base from J; bases unmatched to any gene: 5. CDR3 sequence: CASSRGQLSYEQYF. The CDR3 coding sequence is TGTGCCAGCAGCCGGGGACAGCTGTCCTACGAGCAGTACTTC.

V gene TRBV20-1 combines with J gene TRBJ2-1, with 7 positions matching TRBD2. The J segment lost 9 bases and the V segment lost 6 bases, leaving 11 bases of the junction unmatched. Germline V lookup: CDR1 DFQATT, CDR2 SNEGSKA (reference sequence). The CDR3 runs 13 residues. The CDR3 DNA follows: TGCAGTGCAACCCGGACTAGTTTAGGTGAGCAGTTCTTC. It encodes CSATRTSLGEQFF.

This clonotype was recorded a few times. The chain joins TRBV7-3 to TRBJ2-5; the D gene could be TRBD1 or TRBD2 (5 bases each). V lost 5 bases and J 1 base, leaving 14 bases between the germline ends. Per germline, CDR1 SGHTA and CDR2 FQGTGA. CDR3 length: 15 amino acids. The CDR3 coding sequence is TGTGCCAGCAGCCCTGGGCAGGGAGCCCAAGAGACCCAGTACTTC. It encodes CASSPGQGAQETQYF. Variable domain in full (rest from reference TRBV7-3 and TRBJ2-5): GAGVSQTPSNKVTEKGKYVELRCDPISGHTALYWYRQSLGQGPEFLIYFQGTGAADDSGLPNDRFFAVRPEGSVSTLKIQRTERGDSAVYLCASSPGQGAQETQYFGPGTRLLVL.

This clonotype was recorded a few times. The chain joins TRBV2 to TRBJ2-6, with 9 bases fitting TRBD2. J was trimmed by 2 bases and V by 6 bases; bases with no gene match: 8. The CDR3 is 17 amino acids. Germline V lookup: CDR1 SNHLY, CDR2 FYNNEI. The CDR3 is CASRKVSGSAGANVLTF. CDR3 bases: TGTGCCAGCAGAAAGGTTAGCGGGAGTGCTGGGGCCAACGTCCTGACTTTC.

This chain links TRBV3-1 with TRBJ2-2; D unclear. The germline V gene encodes CDR1 LGHDT and CDR2 YNNKEL (reference sequence). V lost 0 bases to trimming and J lost 6 bases, with 8 bases between them. The CDR3 has 14 residues. CDR3 in DNA: TGTGCCAGCAGCCAAGATTCGGGTGCCGGGGAGCTGTTTTTT. It yields the protein CASSQDSGAGELFF.

The rearrangement links TRBV2 to TRBJ1-1, with 7 bases fitting TRBD1. CDR3 length: 14 residues. Losses at the gene ends were 7 bases for V and 0 bases for J; bases not matched to a gene: 5. CDR1 and CDR2 (germline): SNHLY, FYNNEI. The CDR3 DNA sequence: TGTGCCAGCATTCCGGGACAGATGAACACTGAAGCTTTCTTT. Encoded protein: CASIPGQMNTEAFF.

The V gene is TRBV2, the J gene TRBJ2-1; TRBD1 is a possible D gene (5 bases). CDR3 length: 16 residues. V was cut by 0 bases and J by 5 bases, with 14 bases left in between. Germline V gene data show CDR1 as SNHLY and CDR2 as FYNNEI. The CDR3, as DNA: TGTGCCAGCAGTGAAGCAGCTGCGGACATGAACAATGAGCAGTTCTTC. The encoded protein is CASSEAAADMNNEQFF.

This rearrangement joins TRBV7-8 to TRBJ2-6; TRBD1 agrees at 7 bases. CDR3 length: 15 amino acids. V lost 4 bases and J lost 2; bases outside the gene matches: 2. Germline-derived CDR1 and CDR2 are SGHVS and FQNEAQ. CDR3 amino acids: CASSSDRAGANVLTF. Written as DNA, the CDR3 is TGTGCCAGCAGCTCCGACAGGGCTGGGGCCAACGTCCTGACTTTC.

The chain recombines TRBV20-1 with TRBJ1-3; D gene unclear. The CDR3 has 14 residues. Germline CDR1 and CDR2: DFQATT and SNEGSKA (reference sequence). V lost 4 bases to trimming and J lost 4 bases, with 14 bases between them. CDR3 protein: CSAKTLAGGNTIYF. CDR3 coding DNA: TGCAGTGCTAAAACCTTGGCCGGAGGAAACACCATATATTTT.